This is a list of T cell receptor beta chains from one sample in a study of blood T cells in healthy people across ages. TCRdb re-called the 5' RACE reads through MiXCR, storing one row per CDR3 protein. The data hold 1.5 million to 2 million distinct CDR3 sequences, with almost 35% observed a single time. Sequenced: blood. Receptors originate from a woman in her 30s in good health. Both conserved end residues are part of each CDR3. Expanded clones get a size class; other rows say once, few or many, or leave the size out.

CASSPSRRAEQYF,few,TRBV27
CASSHNAGYEQYF,NA,TRBV11-3
CASSAEGKTRGETQYF,few,TRBV9
CASSERGRGVDGYTF,NA,TRBV6-1
CASSARVGQVTYEQYF,NA,TRBV5-6
CSVQQGTEAFF,NA,TRBV29-1
CASSLTAGSGRYTDTQYF,NA,TRBV11-2
CASSQEGTGGFLETQYF,few,TRBV3-1
CASSVPSGGRDEQFF,NA,TRBV6-1
CSAAGGKADTQYF,NA,TRBV20-1
CASSPSDRPETQYF,many,TRBV27
CASSSSGGSTGERFF,few,TRBV12-3/TRBV12-4
CASGPWVYEQYF,few,TRBV6-4
CASSLSGTGAPYEQYF,NA,TRBV5-1
CASSFVPSSGSSTDTQYF,few,TRBV7-6
CASSLGWGKYNEQFF,NA,TRBV11-3
CTSSQVGGEETQYF,NA,TRBV4-1
CSVRSGTGGFDANYGYTF,few,TRBV29-1
CASTRGGADTDTQYF,few,TRBV9
CSVILAGFYEQYF,many,TRBV29-1
CASSQCSGAAYGYTF,NA,TRBV14
CASSYSGLAGGVAGELFF,once,TRBV6-5
CSVEAETQYF,many,TRBV29-1
CASSVLTYGYTF,NA,TRBV2
CAGSQDFQGARGYTF,NA,TRBV14
CASRPQGVEQFF,few,TRBV7-9
CAWWGGQVPYEQYF,NA,TRBV30
CASSGTDRVGETQYF,many,TRBV27
CASKPTGYVSGYTF,NA,TRBV6-1
CASSRPGPASVEQYF,NA,TRBV7-9
CASMAGNTGELFF,once,TRBV7-2
CAGSFQQLLDGYTF,NA,TRBV12-3/TRBV12-4
CATSRDLGVGRSNNEQFF,few,TRBV15
CSVSGAAEGYTF,NA,TRBV29-1
CASSCSIGDNYNEQYF,NA,TRBV6-5
CASSQDVVGGPNYGYTF,NA,TRBV4-2
CASSSNRDRVTGYTF,few,TRBV7-9
CSARSTGPNYGYTF,few,TRBV20-1
CASSQGNLQGAYEQYF,NA,TRBV6-2/TRBV6-3
CSVEGGSGYTF,few,TRBV29-1
CASSQVGGNGYTF,NA,TRBV3-1
CASSLTSRGTQYF,many,TRBV7-2
CASSQVQGPYEQYF,few,TRBV3-1
CASSHKASNQPQHF,NA,TRBV7-2
CASSKYQSTGRVGYTF,few,TRBV21-1